This TCR beta chain is drawn from a study of cytomegalovirus exposure and HLA in healthy donors. Study-wide findings and caveats: Some highly shared sequence variants likely arose as a pipeline artifact.

This PCR relied on a set of 60 Vbeta primers and 13 Jbeta primers. Produced via immunoSEQ multiplex PCR; TCRdb's table is partial and in-frame only. The sample records under 200,000 clones, roughly 80% being singletons. While unrecorded immune exposures were likely, the donors were nominally healthy when sampled. V was pared by 3 bases and J by 5 bases, with 20 bases between. CDR3 size: 17 residues. Looked up from germline, CDR1 is SGHAT and CDR2 is FQNNGV. This clone has more than one count but fewer than ten. The antigen is not known. Sequences were obtained from PBMCs. The rearrangement links TRBV11-2 to TRBJ1-3; D unclear. The sequence derives from a woman aged 40-49 years in good health and CMV-seropositive. CDR3: CASSFCAGPRCRNTIYF. In DNA form, the CDR3 reads TGTGCCAGCAGCTTTTGTGCAGGCCCCCGGTGTCGAAACACCATATATTTT.